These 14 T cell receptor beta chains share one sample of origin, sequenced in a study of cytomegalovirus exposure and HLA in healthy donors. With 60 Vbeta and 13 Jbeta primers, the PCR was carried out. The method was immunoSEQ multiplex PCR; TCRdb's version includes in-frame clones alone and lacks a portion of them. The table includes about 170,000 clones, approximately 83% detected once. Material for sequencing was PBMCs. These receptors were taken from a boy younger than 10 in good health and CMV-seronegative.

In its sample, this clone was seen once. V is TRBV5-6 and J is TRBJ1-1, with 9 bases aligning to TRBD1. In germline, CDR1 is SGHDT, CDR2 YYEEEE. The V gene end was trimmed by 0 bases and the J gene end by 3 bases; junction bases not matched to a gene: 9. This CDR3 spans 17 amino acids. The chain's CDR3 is CASSLDPTGGVYTEAFF. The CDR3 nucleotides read TGTGCCAGCAGCTTGGACCCAACAGGGGGCGTTTACACTGAAGCTTTCTTT.

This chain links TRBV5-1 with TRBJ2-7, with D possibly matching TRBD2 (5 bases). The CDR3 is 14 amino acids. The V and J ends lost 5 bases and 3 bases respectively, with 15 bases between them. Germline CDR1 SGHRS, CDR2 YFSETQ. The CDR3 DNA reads TGCGCCAGCAGTTTTGATATCGGGAACTACGAGCAGTACTTC. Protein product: CASSFDIGNYEQYF.

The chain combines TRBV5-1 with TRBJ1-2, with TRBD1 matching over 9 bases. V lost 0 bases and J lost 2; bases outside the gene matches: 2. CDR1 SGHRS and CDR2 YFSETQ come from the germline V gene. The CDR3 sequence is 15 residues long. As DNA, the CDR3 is TGCGCCAGCAGCTTGGATACAGGGGGCAACTATGGCTACACCTTC. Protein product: CASSLDTGGNYGYTF. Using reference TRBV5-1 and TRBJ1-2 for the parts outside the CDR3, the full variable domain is KAGVTQTPRYLIKTRGQQVTLSCSPISGHRSVSWYQQTPGQGLQFLFEYFSETQRNKGNFPGRFSGRQFSNSRSEMNVSTLELGDSALYLCASSLDTGGNYGYTFGSGTRLTVV.

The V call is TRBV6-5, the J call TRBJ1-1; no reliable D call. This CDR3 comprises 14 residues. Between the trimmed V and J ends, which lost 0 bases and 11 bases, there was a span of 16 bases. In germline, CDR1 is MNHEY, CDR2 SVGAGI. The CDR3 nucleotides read TGTGCCAGCAGTTACTCGCCCGCCCAGGAGGAGGCTTTCTTT. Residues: CASSYSPAQEEAFF.

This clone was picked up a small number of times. The DNA for the CDR3 is TGTGCCAGTCGCGGGAGGCCTAGCACAGATACGCAGTATTTT. Encoded protein: CASRGRPSTDTQYF. This chain connects TRBV2 to TRBJ2-3, with 8 bases matching TRBD2. The CDR3 has 14 amino acids. V was pared by 9 bases and J by 0 bases, with 5 bases of the junction left unmatched. CDR1 and CDR2 (germline): SNHLY, FYNNEI. The whole variable domain, remainder taken from reference TRBV2 and TRBJ2-3, is EPEVTQTPSHQVTQMGQEVILRCVPISNHLYFYWYRQILGQKVEFLVSFYNNEISEKSEIFDDQFSVERPDGSNFTLKIRSTKLEDSAMYFCASRGRPSTDTQYFGPGTRLTVL.

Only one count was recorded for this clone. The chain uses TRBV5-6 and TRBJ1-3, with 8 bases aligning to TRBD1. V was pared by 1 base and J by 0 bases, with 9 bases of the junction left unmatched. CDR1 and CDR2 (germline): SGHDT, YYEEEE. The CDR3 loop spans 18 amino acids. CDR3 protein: CASSLLRQGKISGNTIYF. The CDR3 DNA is TGTGCCAGCAGCTTGCTCCGACAGGGGAAGATCTCTGGAAACACCATATATTTT. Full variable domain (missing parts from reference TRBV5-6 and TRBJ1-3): DAGVTQSPTHLIKTRGQQVTLRCSPKSGHDTVSWYQQALGQGPQFIFQYYEEEERQRGNFPDRFSGHQFPNYSSELNVNALLLGDSALYLCASSLLRQGKISGNTIYFGEGSWLTVV.

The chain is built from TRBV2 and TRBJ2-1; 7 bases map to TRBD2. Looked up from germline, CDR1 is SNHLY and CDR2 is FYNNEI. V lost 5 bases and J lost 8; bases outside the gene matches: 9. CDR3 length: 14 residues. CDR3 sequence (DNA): TGTGCCAGCAGTTACGGGACTAAAACGGATGAGCAGTTCTTC. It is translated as CASSYGTKTDEQFF.

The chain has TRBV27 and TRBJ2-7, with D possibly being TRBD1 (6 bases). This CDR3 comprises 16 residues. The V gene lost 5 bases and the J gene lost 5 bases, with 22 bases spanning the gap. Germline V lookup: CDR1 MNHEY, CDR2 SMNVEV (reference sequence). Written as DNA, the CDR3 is TGTGCCAGCAGTCTCCCACAGGGTTTTCTATTCCACGAGCAGTACTTC. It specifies CASSLPQGFLFHEQYF.

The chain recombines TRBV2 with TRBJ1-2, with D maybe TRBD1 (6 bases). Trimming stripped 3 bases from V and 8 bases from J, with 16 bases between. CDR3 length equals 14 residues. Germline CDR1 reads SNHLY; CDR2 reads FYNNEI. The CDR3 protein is CASSDTTGMWGYTF. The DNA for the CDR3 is TGTGCCAGCAGTGATACCACAGGGATGTGGGGCTACACCTTC.

In DNA, the CDR3 is TGTGCCAGTAGTATAGCCGGAACAGGGAGCTCCTACGAGCAGTACTTC. It translates to CASSIAGTGSSYEQYF. V gene TRBV19 combines with J gene TRBJ2-7; perhaps TRBD1 as D (6 bases). The CDR3 spans 16 residues. Per the germline V gene, CDR1 is LNHDA and CDR2 is SQIVND (reference sequence). V was clipped by 1 base and J by 0 bases, with 13 bases between them. Full variable domain (outside the CDR3, taken from reference TRBV19 and TRBJ2-7): DGGITQSPKYLFRKEGQNVTLSCEQNLNHDAMYWYRQDPGQGLRLIYYSQIVNDFQKGDIAEGYSVSREKKESFPLTVTSAQKNPTAFYLCASSIAGTGSSYEQYFGPGTRLTVT.

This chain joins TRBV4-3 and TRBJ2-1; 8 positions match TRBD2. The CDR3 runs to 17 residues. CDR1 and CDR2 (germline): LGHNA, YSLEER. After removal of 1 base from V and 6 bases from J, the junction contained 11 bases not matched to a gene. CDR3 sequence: CASSQVWTGGLVNEQFF. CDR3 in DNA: TGCGCCAGCAGCCAAGTCTGGACGGGAGGGCTGGTCAATGAGCAGTTCTTC.

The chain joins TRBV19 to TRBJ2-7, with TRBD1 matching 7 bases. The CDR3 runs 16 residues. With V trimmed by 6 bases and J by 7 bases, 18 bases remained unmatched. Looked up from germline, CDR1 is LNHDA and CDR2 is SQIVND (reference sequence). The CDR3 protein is CASSNTRRQGPGEQYF. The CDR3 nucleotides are TGTGCCAGTAGCAATACGCGGCGACAGGGACCAGGGGAGCAGTACTTC.

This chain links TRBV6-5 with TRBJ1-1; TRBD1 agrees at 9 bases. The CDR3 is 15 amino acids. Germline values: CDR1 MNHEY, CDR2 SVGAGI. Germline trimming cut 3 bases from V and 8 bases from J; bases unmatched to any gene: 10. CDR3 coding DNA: TGTGCCAGCAGTTATTCGATAACAGGGGGCGCAGAAGCTTTCTTT. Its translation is CASSYSITGGAEAFF.

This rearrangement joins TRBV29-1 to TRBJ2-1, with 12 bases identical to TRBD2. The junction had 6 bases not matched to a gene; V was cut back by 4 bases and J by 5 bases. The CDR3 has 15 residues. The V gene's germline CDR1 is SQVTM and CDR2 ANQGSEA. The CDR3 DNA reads TGCAGCGTTGGGCCCAGACTAGCGGGAGACAATGAGCAGTTCTTC. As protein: CSVGPRLAGDNEQFF.